The clone carrying this T cell receptor beta chain was picked up one time. PCR involved 60 Vbeta and 13 Jbeta primers. Libraries were prepared by immunoSEQ multiplex PCR; TCRdb keeps only in-frame clonotypes and omits some of them. The repertoire includes 130,000 or so clones, about 78% of them detected once, and more than 0.95% sits in the top ten. This record belongs to a study of cytomegalovirus exposure and HLA in healthy donors. Trimming cost V 3 bases and J 1 base, with 17 bases left between them. The CDR3 sequence is 17 residues long. Germline V gene sequence: CDR1 MDHEN, CDR2 SYDVKM. The material sequenced was PBMCs. This TCR came from a man aged 50-60 years in good health and CMV-seronegative. This sequence joins TRBV28 and TRBJ2-3; D not certain. CDR3 sequence (DNA): TGTGCCAGCAGTTTGTGGCCTTCAGGCGCCCGCACAGATACGCAGTATTTT. Translating it yields CASSLWPSGARTDTQYF.